This entry features one TCR beta chain sequence. The PCR ran on 60 Vbeta and 13 Jbeta primers. Libraries were prepared by immunoSEQ multiplex PCR; TCRdb keeps only in-frame clonotypes and omits some of them. The sample has over 150,000 clones; 68% are singletons. V shed 5 bases, J shed 10 bases, and the junction held 11 bases outside the gene matches. The germline gives CDR1 SGHTA, CDR2 FQGNSA. This CDR3 comprises 15 residues. This sample was included in a study of cytomegalovirus exposure and HLA in healthy donors. The clonotype was recovered from a young woman in good health and CMV-seropositive. Material: PBMCs. The genes are TRBV7-2 and TRBJ1-6; TRBD1 aligns across 7 bases. The CDR3 here is CASSISTGLRSPLHF. The CDR3 nucleotides read TGTGCCAGCAGCATATCGACAGGGCTGAGGTCACCCCTCCACTTT. Full variable domain (missing parts from reference TRBV7-2 and TRBJ1-6): GAGVSQSPSNKVTEKGKDVELRCDPISGHTALYWYRQSLGQGLEFLIYFQGNSAPDKSGLPSDRFSAERTGGSVSTLTIQRTQQEDSAVYLCASSISTGLRSPLHFGNGTRLTVT.